This entry lists 8 T cell receptor beta chains sequenced from one sample in a study of cytomegalovirus exposure and HLA in healthy donors. The PCR ran on 60 Vbeta and 13 Jbeta primers. Method: immunoSEQ multiplex PCR; TCRdb's copy keeps in-frame clones and lacks some. The table shows almost 200,000 clones, with around 76% occurring only once. Sequencing used PBMCs. These receptors were obtained from a man aged 30 to 45 in good health and CMV-seronegative.

J is TRBJ2-7 and V is TRBV9, with a tentative D call TRBD2 (5 bases). CDR3 length equals 14 residues. Trimming removed 4 bases from V and 5 bases from J, with 16 bases in between. The germline gives CDR1 SGDLS, CDR2 YYNGEE. CDR3: CASSTLAVGDEQYF. CDR3 nucleotide sequence: TGTGCCAGCAGCACTCTAGCTGTTGGAGACGAGCAGTACTTC.

The rearrangement uses TRBV4-1 and TRBJ2-7, with D possibly TRBD1 on 6 matching bases. From germline, CDR1 is MGHRA and CDR2 YSYEKL. V lost 4 bases and J 2 bases, leaving 18 bases between the germline ends. CDR3 size: 16 residues. DNA of the CDR3: TGCGCCAGCAGCCCCCGTGGCAGGGACACTACCTACGAGCAGTACTTC. Translated, it gives CASSPRGRDTTYEQYF.

This rearrangement joins TRBV5-4 to TRBJ1-1; no definite D call. The CDR3 is 13 residues long. Trimming left V 2 bases short and J 5 bases short, with 10 bases between. Germline V CDR1 and CDR2: SGHNT, YYREEE (reference sequence). CDR3: CASSFGGETEAFF. In DNA, the CDR3 is TGTGCCAGCAGCTTCGGCGGTGAGACTGAAGCTTTCTTT.

V and J are TRBV7-6 and TRBJ2-5; D is unresolved. The CDR3 totals 15 residues. The V end lost 1 base, the J end lost 3 bases, and 12 bases lay between the germline ends. Germline CDR1 is SGHVS and CDR2 is FNYEAQ. CDR3 sequence: CASSLDLDREETQYF. In nucleotides, the CDR3 is TGTGCCAGCAGCTTAGACCTTGACCGGGAAGAGACCCAGTACTTC.

V usage is TRBV2 and J usage is TRBJ1-5, with D unresolved. V gave up 2 bases and J gave up 0 bases, with 8 bases separating them. Germline lookup yields CDR1 SNHLY and CDR2 FYNNEI. The CDR3 consists of 15 residues. The CDR3 DNA reads TGTGCCAGCAGTGAATCGGGGTATAGCAATCAGCCCCAGCATTTT. Translation: CASSESGYSNQPQHF. The full variable domain, with the rest looked up from reference TRBV2 and TRBJ1-5, is EPEVTQTPSHQVTQMGQEVILRCVPISNHLYFYWYRQILGQKVEFLVSFYNNEISEKSEIFDDQFSVERPDGSNFTLKIRSTKLEDSAMYFCASSESGYSNQPQHFGDGTRLSIL.

The chain employs TRBV29-1 and TRBJ2-1; D is possibly TRBD2 (6 bases). In germline, CDR1 is SQVTM, CDR2 ANQGSEA. V was clipped by 8 bases and J by 2 bases, with 13 bases between them. The length of the CDR3 is 13 residues. The CDR3 sequence: CSQSRGTYNEQFF. The CDR3 coding sequence is TGCAGCCAGTCCCGGGGGACCTACAATGAGCAGTTCTTC.

The chain recombines TRBV7-3 with TRBJ2-1, with D maybe TRBD1 (5 bases). Germline values: CDR1 SGHTA, CDR2 FQGTGA. The CDR3 contains 15 residues. V was clipped by 2 bases and J by 10 bases, with 18 bases between them. In DNA form, the CDR3 reads TGTGCCAGCAGCTTATTAAGGGTCGGCCAGGGCGAGCAGTTCTTC. It encodes CASSLLRVGQGEQFF.

This chain uses TRBV7-3 with TRBJ2-3, with 13 bases that match TRBD2. The CDR3 runs to 20 residues. Germline CDR1 is SGHTA and CDR2 is FQGTGA. The V segment lost 5 bases and the J segment 4 bases; nucleotides outside the gene matches: 18. The chain's CDR3 is CASSVAGTSGNGGGADTQYF. The CDR3 nucleotides are TGTGCCAGCAGCGTCGCCGGGACTAGCGGGAACGGGGGAGGGGCAGATACGCAGTATTTT.